The 28 T cell receptor beta chains below were found in one sample sequenced in a study of T cells in Graves' hyperthyroidism and ophthalmopathy. Amplification of TCR beta CDR3 regions used RNA as the template. Carried out on the TCR CDR3, a first-round RT-PCR used the HTBI primer set. TCRdb re-analysed the multiplex PCR reads in MiXCR, keeping a single row per CDR3 protein. The sample yields hundreds of thousands of distinct CDR3 sequences, around 20% seen once. Sequenced: blood. These TCRs come from a man aged 25-45 years with Graves' ophthalmopathy.

This clonotype was recorded at least ten times. The V call is TRBV30, the J call TRBJ1-3; D is unresolved. V lost 5 bases and J 0 bases, leaving 8 bases between the germline ends. This CDR3 is 13 amino acids long. CDR1 and CDR2 (germline): GTSNPN, SVGIG (reference sequence). CDR3 amino acids: CAWAPYSGNTIYF. The CDR3 DNA is TGTGCCTGGGCACCTTACTCTGGAAACACCATATATTTT.

This clonotype was recorded once. This chain uses TRBV5-1 with TRBJ2-7; 7 bases match TRBD1. V dropped 4 bases and J dropped 6; count of bases not matched to a gene: 4. The CDR3 has 12 amino acids. The germline gives CDR1 SGHRS, CDR2 YFSETQ. The DNA for the CDR3 is TGCGCCAGCAGCCAGACAGGGACCGAGCAGTACTTC. As protein: CASSQTGTEQYF.

This clonotype was recorded a few times. The chain has TRBV7-9 and TRBJ2-3, with D maybe TRBD2 (5 bases). This CDR3 comprises 20 residues. Germline lookup yields CDR1 SEHNR and CDR2 FQNEAQ (reference sequence). V was pared by 8 bases and J by 2 bases, with 32 bases between. The CDR3 reads CASPVEGADNGGGDTDTQYF. The CDR3 coding sequence is TGTGCCAGCCCGGTCGAGGGCGCCGATAACGGAGGTGGGGACACAGATACGCAGTATTTT. The entire variable domain, with the rest obtained from reference TRBV7-9 and TRBJ2-3, is as follows: DTGVSQNPRHKITKRGQNVTFRCDPISEHNRLYWYRQTLGQGPEFLTYFQNEAQLEKSRLLSDRFSAERPKGSFSTLEIQRTEQGDSAMYLCASPVEGADNGGGDTDTQYFGPGTRLTVL.

There are many counts of this clonotype. V and J are TRBV3-1 and TRBJ2-5; D call uncertain. The CDR3 runs to 14 residues. CDR1 LGHDT and CDR2 YNNKEL come from the germline V gene (reference sequence). V was shortened by 4 bases and J by 5 bases, with 14 bases between the two germline ends. CDR3 sequence: CASSLNPVGETQYF. CDR3 DNA sequence: TGTGCCAGCAGCCTAAACCCCGTAGGGGAGACCCAGTACTTC.

In its sample, this clonotype was seen many times. V is TRBV20-1 and J is TRBJ2-7, with TRBD2 matching 14 bases. CDR3 size: 15 residues. The germline CDR1 and CDR2 sequences are DFQATT and SNEGSKA (reference sequence). J was trimmed by 6 bases and V by 1 base; bases with no gene match: 5. CDR3 nucleotide sequence: TGCAGTGCTAGAGCCGGGACTAGCGGGAGTAGCGAGCAGTACTTC. This encodes CSARAGTSGSSEQYF.

The chain recombines TRBV10-1 with TRBJ2-7; no clear D gene. Germline V CDR1 and CDR2: WNHNN, SYGVQD (reference sequence). The V end lost 2 bases, the J end lost 4 bases, and 15 bases lay between the germline ends. There are 15 residues in the CDR3. The chain's CDR3 is CASSEAADGAYEQYF. The CDR3, as DNA: TGCGCCAGCAGTGAGGCCGCTGATGGAGCGTACGAGCAGTACTTC.

The table lists this clonotype with many counts. CDR3 nucleotides: TGTGCCAGCAGCTTTAGGGCGGAGTCCTACGAGCAGTACTTC. It codes for CASSFRAESYEQYF. This rearrangement joins TRBV7-9 to TRBJ2-7; D gene ambiguous. The germline gives CDR1 SEHNR, CDR2 FQNEAQ (reference sequence). V lost 3 bases, J lost 1 base, and 10 bases lay in between. This CDR3 comprises 14 residues.

The sample holds many counts of this clonotype. This sequence joins TRBV2 and TRBJ2-3; D is tentatively TRBD1 or TRBD2 (5 bases each). Trimming shortened V by 6 bases and J by 0 bases, and 22 bases separated the two germline ends. CDR3 length: 18 residues. Germline V gene lookup returns CDR1 SNHLY and CDR2 FYNNEI. The CDR3: CASRPGLGVEYSTDTQYF. Written as DNA, the CDR3 is TGTGCCAGCAGGCCGGGGCTCGGTGTGGAATATAGCACAGATACGCAGTATTTT. The full variable domain, rest sourced from reference TRBV2 and TRBJ2-3, is EPEVTQTPSHQVTQMGQEVILRCVPISNHLYFYWYRQILGQKVEFLVSFYNNEISEKSEIFDDQFSVERPDGSNFTLKIRSTKLEDSAMYFCASRPGLGVEYSTDTQYFGPGTRLTVL.

This chain connects TRBV6-1 to TRBJ1-4; no reliable D call. The ends were cut back, 5 bases at V and 8 bases at J, with 18 bases in the middle. The CDR3 extends over 15 amino acids. The germline V gene encodes CDR1 MNHNS and CDR2 SASEGT. The CDR3 DNA sequence: TGTGCCAGCAGTCCCAATAGATGGCTATCAGAAAAACTGTTTTTT. Protein: CASSPNRWLSEKLFF.

This clonotype was counted at least ten times. The chain combines TRBV15 with TRBJ2-5; 8 bases match TRBD1. Trimming removed 4 bases from V and 4 bases from J; junction bases left unmatched: 14. This CDR3 has 17 residues. Germline V CDR1 and CDR2: LNHNV, YYDKDF (reference sequence). The CDR3 sequence: CATSKKPWTGPGETQYF. The CDR3 DNA reads as TGTGCCACCAGCAAAAAGCCTTGGACAGGGCCCGGAGAGACCCAGTACTTC.

This CDR3 reads CASSPDRRKETQYF. Here the CDR3 DNA reads TGTGCCAGCAGTCCGGACAGGCGGAAAGAGACCCAGTACTTC. This chain joins TRBV12-3 or TRBV12-4 and TRBJ2-5; 7 bases match TRBD1. V lost 5 bases and J lost 3; bases outside the gene matches: 6. This CDR3 comprises 14 residues.

In its sample, this clonotype was seen a few times. The chain links TRBV2 to TRBJ1-3; D gene unclear. Germline-derived CDR1 and CDR2 are SNHLY and FYNNEI. V shed 4 bases and J shed 3 bases, with 19 bases lying between them. The CDR3 length is 17 residues. The DNA of the CDR3 is TGTGCCAGCAGTGCTTCACAGTTTATATCTTTTGGAAACACCATATATTTT. Protein sequence: CASSASQFISFGNTIYF.

The rearrangement joins TRBV20-1 to TRBJ2-2, with D hard to call. Germline CDR1 reads DFQATT; CDR2 reads SNEGSKA (reference sequence). V lost 6 bases and J 8 bases, leaving 10 bases between the germline ends. The CDR3 extends over 11 amino acids. Here the CDR3 DNA reads TGCAGTGCCTGGGATGCAGGGGAGCTGTTTTTT. It is translated as CSAWDAGELFF.

A few counts support this clonotype. DNA of the CDR3: TGTGCCAGCTCTAGGACGGGACCCTACGAGCAGTACTTC. This encodes CASSRTGPYEQYF. The genes are TRBV18 and TRBJ2-7; the D call may be TRBD1 or TRBD2 (5 bases each). The CDR3 totals 13 residues. V was clipped by 6 bases and J by 2 bases, with 11 bases between them. The germline CDR1 and CDR2 sequences are KGHSH and LQKENI.

The chain recombines TRBV5-1 with TRBJ2-2; 7 bases fit TRBD1. The CDR3 length is 15 residues. The junction had 6 bases not matched to a gene; V was cut back by 1 base and J by 6 bases. Germline loops: CDR1 SGHRS, CDR2 YFSETQ. The CDR3 is CASSLLPQGAGELFF. Here the CDR3 DNA reads TGCGCCAGCAGCTTGTTACCCCAGGGGGCCGGGGAGCTGTTTTTT.

There are a few counts of this clonotype. One end of the junction does not line up with germline, which may come from a read error. The chain recombines TRBV7-7 with TRBJ2-1; D perhaps matches TRBD2 (5 bases). Germline-derived CDR1 and CDR2 are SSHAT and FNYEAQ (reference sequence). CDR3 length: 13 amino acids. CDR3 amino acids: CASSLLGVNEQFF. CDR3 nucleotide sequence: TGTGCTAGCAGCTTACTAGGCGTCAATGAGCAGTTCTTC.

This sequence joins TRBV19 and TRBJ2-3; D might be TRBD2 (5 bases). Germline CDR1 and CDR2: LNHDA and SQIVND (reference sequence). CDR3 size: 14 residues. V was pared by 3 bases and J by 5 bases, with 12 bases between. The CDR3 reads CASSIGVSRDTQYF. CDR3 sequence (DNA): TGTGCCAGTAGTATCGGGGTTTCTCGAGATACGCAGTATTTT. Using reference TRBV19 and TRBJ2-3 for the parts outside the CDR3, the full variable domain is DGGITQSPKYLFRKEGQNVTLSCEQNLNHDAMYWYRQDPGQGLRLIYYSQIVNDFQKGDIAEGYSVSREKKESFPLTVTSAQKNPTAFYLCASSIGVSRDTQYFGPGTRLTVL.

Turning to this clonotype: Given a much more abundant clone one base away, this may be a read error. The J gene is TRBJ2-1, the V gene TRBV20-1, with D hard to call. Germline CDR1 DFQATT, CDR2 SNEGSKA (reference sequence). V gave up 1 base and J gave up 12 bases, with 25 bases separating them. This CDR3 is built from 16 residues. CDR3 sequence (DNA): TGCAGTGCTAGAGCTCGGCTACCTTTGCTTGTCGATGGGCAGTTCTTC. Protein: CSARARLPLLVDGQFF.

This chain uses TRBV6-5 with TRBJ1-1; D ambiguous. The germline gives CDR1 MNHEY, CDR2 SVGAGI. Trimming removed 0 bases at V and 6 bases at J, with 11 bases between. CDR3 size: 14 residues. CDR3 sequence: CASSYSGLDPEAFF. The CDR3 DNA reads TGTGCCAGCAGTTACTCCGGCCTTGACCCTGAAGCTTTCTTT.

The CDR3 sequence is CASSRAGKYNEQFF. In DNA form, the CDR3 reads TGCGCCAGCAGCCGAGCGGGGAAGTACAATGAGCAGTTCTTC. The chain has TRBV5-1 and TRBJ2-1, with 7 nucleotides matching TRBD2. The CDR3 runs to 14 residues. CDR1 SGHRS and CDR2 YFSETQ come from the germline V gene. V lost 4 bases, J lost 4 bases, and 5 bases stayed unmatched.

This clonotype has a count of ten or more. The chain has TRBV7-3 and TRBJ2-3; the D gene is possibly TRBD2 (5 bases). Germline V gene data show CDR1 as SGHTA and CDR2 as FQGTGA. This CDR3 is 16 amino acids long. Trimming pared 5 bases from V and 0 bases from J, leaving 15 bases between. CDR3: CASSPFSGTSTDTQYF. CDR3 nucleotide sequence: TGTGCCAGCAGCCCCTTCAGCGGAACTAGCACAGATACGCAGTATTTT.

The V and J genes are TRBV5-8 and TRBJ2-5; D possibly corresponds to TRBD2 (7 bases). Germline CDR1 and CDR2: SGHTS and YDEGEE. The CDR3 is 14 amino acids. V dropped 3 bases and J dropped 5 bases, with 14 bases sitting between them. CDR3 DNA sequence: TGTGCCAGCAGCTACGAAGGGGGGGGGGAGACCCAGTACTTC. As protein: CASSYEGGGETQYF.

Points on this clonotype: The junction and the germline gene differ at one end; a read error may be behind it. The gene calls are TRBV20-1 and TRBJ1-2, with TRBD1 matching over 9 bases. The V gene's germline CDR1 is DFQATT and CDR2 SNEGSKA (reference sequence). The CDR3 totals 13 residues. Here the CDR3 reads CSAGRQGEYGYIF. CDR3 in DNA: TGCAGTGCGGGACGACAGGGGGAATATGGCTACATCTTC.

This chain joins TRBV6-2 or TRBV6-3 and TRBJ2-7, with 13 positions matching TRBD2. This CDR3 spans 15 amino acids. From germline, CDR1 is MNHEY and CDR2 SVGEGT. Trimming removed 6 bases from V and 3 bases from J; junction bases left unmatched: 5. The CDR3 DNA reads TGTGCCAGCAGACCCTGGACTAGCGGGAGCTACGAGCAGTACTTC. It is translated as CASRPWTSGSYEQYF.

This clonotype was counted only a few times. The chain carries TRBV15 and TRBJ2-7; D uncertain. This CDR3 has 16 residues. Per germline, CDR1 LNHNV and CDR2 YYDKDF (reference sequence). The ends were cut back, 0 bases at V and 7 bases at J, with 19 bases in the middle. The CDR3 spells CATSRDRLGPSPEQYF. CDR3 bases: TGTGCCACCAGCAGAGATCGGCTCGGACCCTCCCCTGAGCAGTACTTC.

This clonotype was counted only a few times. The chain combines TRBV20-1 with TRBJ2-5; D may be TRBD1 or TRBD2 (5 bases each). Germline CDR1 reads DFQATT; CDR2 reads SNEGSKA (reference sequence). The CDR3 is 14 amino acids. The V gene lost 2 bases and the J gene lost 1 base, with 11 bases spanning the gap. Here the CDR3 reads CSARLPGPQETQYF. The CDR3 nucleotides are TGCAGTGCTAGACTCCCGGGACCCCAAGAGACCCAGTACTTC.

Comment on this clonotype: With a much larger clone just one base away, this may be a read error. The rearrangement uses TRBV20-1 and TRBJ1-2, with 8 positions matching TRBD1. Germline CDR1 DFQATT, CDR2 SNEGSKA (reference sequence). The CDR3 loop spans 16 amino acids. V lost 0 bases, J lost 6 bases, and 12 bases stayed unmatched. CDR3 loop: CSARDAGTGPYHGYTF. The CDR3 nucleotides are TGCAGTGCTAGAGATGCGGGGACAGGTCCCTACCATGGCTACACCTTC.

The gene calls are TRBV18 and TRBJ2-5, with a tentative D call TRBD1 (5 bases). Germline V lookup: CDR1 KGHSH, CDR2 LQKENI. V was trimmed by 1 base and J by 7 bases, leaving 16 bases between them. This CDR3 is 15 amino acids long. The CDR3 region has the DNA TGTGCCAGCTCACCACTTGGGGCTGGTGATCGGACCCAGTACTTC. Translated, it gives CASSPLGAGDRTQYF.